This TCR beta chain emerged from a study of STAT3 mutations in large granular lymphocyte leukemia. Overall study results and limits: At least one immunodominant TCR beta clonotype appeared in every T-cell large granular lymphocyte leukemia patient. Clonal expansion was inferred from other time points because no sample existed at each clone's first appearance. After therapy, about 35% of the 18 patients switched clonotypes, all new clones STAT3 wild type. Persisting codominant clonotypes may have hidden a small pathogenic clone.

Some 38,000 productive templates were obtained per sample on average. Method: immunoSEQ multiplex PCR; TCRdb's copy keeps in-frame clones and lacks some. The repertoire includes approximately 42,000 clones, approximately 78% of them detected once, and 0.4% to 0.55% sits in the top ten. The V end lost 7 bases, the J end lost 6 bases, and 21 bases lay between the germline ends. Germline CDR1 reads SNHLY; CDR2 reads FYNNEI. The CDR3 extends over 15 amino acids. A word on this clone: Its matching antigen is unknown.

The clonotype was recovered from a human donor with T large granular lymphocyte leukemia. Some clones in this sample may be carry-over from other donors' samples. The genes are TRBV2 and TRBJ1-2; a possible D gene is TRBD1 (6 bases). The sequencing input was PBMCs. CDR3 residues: CASTITGTPGHGYTF. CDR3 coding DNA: TGTGCCAGCACGATTACAGGGACCCCGGGGCATGGCTACACCTTC.